The 15 T cell receptor beta chains below all came from one sample that was sequenced in a study of OX40 agonist ivuxolimab in advanced cancers. Assay: immunoSEQ multiplex PCR; the TCRdb copy retains only in-frame clones and omits some. The sample has about 9,200 clones, 76% seen once. The material was CD4+ or CD8+ T cells sorted from blood, obtained in a trial of the OX40 agonist ivuxolimab. The receptors come from an adult with an advanced solid tumor such as melanoma, head and neck, liver or kidney cancer.

This clone was seen only once. The V call is TRBV11-3, the J call TRBJ2-7; a weak D match, TRBD2 (5 bases). In germline, CDR1 is SGHNT, CDR2 YENEEA. Trimming took off 8 bases at V and 0 bases at J, with 14 bases between the two ends. CDR3 size: 14 residues. The CDR3 nucleotides are TGTGCCAGCGGACTCCAGCATCTCTCCTACGAGCAGTACTTC. This translates into CASGLQHLSYEQYF.

This clone has just one count. V gene TRBV10-3 combines with J gene TRBJ2-1; D uncertain. Germline CDR1 reads ENHRY; CDR2 reads SYGVKD. The CDR3 totals 11 residues. V was pared by 3 bases and J by 11 bases, with 8 bases between. CDR3: CAISDLDKQFF. The DNA of the CDR3 is TGTGCCATCAGTGACTTGGATAAGCAGTTCTTC.

V is TRBV4-2 and J is TRBJ2-3, with 12 bases identical to TRBD2. Losses at the gene ends were 3 bases for V and 5 bases for J; bases not matched to a gene: 9. CDR1 is LGHNA and CDR2 is YNFKEQ in the germline V gene. The CDR3 extends over 17 amino acids. DNA for the CDR3: TGTGCCAGCAGCCATACCCTAGCGGGGGGGCAGGGAGATACGCAGTATTTT. This sequence encodes CASSHTLAGGQGDTQYF.

This chain uses TRBV27 with TRBJ2-7, with no clear D. The CDR3 runs 15 residues. V was cut by 3 bases and J by 5 bases, with 17 bases left in between. Germline CDR1 reads MNHEY; CDR2 reads SMNVEV (reference sequence). The DNA for the CDR3 is TGTGCCAGCAGTTTTGCCGGCCGCTGGGAAAACGAGCAGTACTTC. Residues: CASSFAGRWENEQYF.

This sequence joins TRBV5-1 and TRBJ2-5; 11 nucleotides line up with TRBD2. The CDR3 sequence is 17 residues long. CDR1 is SGHRS, CDR2 YFSETQ, per germline. V shed 0 bases, J shed 4 bases, and the junction held 8 bases outside the gene matches. The CDR3, as DNA: TGCGCCAGCAGCTTGGCCGTTAGCGGGGGGGCCGTAGAGACCCAGTACTTC. Translated, it gives CASSLAVSGGAVETQYF.

The J gene is TRBJ2-3, the V gene TRBV23-1; TRBD1 agrees at 9 bases. TRBV23-1 is an open reading frame, and its role is uncertain. The CDR3 covers 14 residues. J was trimmed by 4 bases and V by 2 bases; bases with no gene match: 1. The CDR3 region has the DNA TGCGCCAGCAGTCAAAGGACAGGGGCAGATACGCAGTATTTT. It is translated as CASSQRTGADTQYF.

The V and J genes are TRBV9 and TRBJ2-3, with TRBD2 identical over 11 bases. With V trimmed by 4 bases and J by 5 bases, 12 bases remained unmatched. Germline V CDR1 and CDR2: SGDLS, YYNGEE. This CDR3 contains 17 residues. The CDR3 DNA sequence: TGTGCCAGCAGCACCAGATTAGCGGGGGGGCTGCTAGATACGCAGTATTTT. It yields the protein CASSTRLAGGLLDTQYF.

The chain combines TRBV4-2 with TRBJ1-2, with D perhaps matching TRBD1 (5 bases). CDR3 length: 15 residues. Germline CDR1 and CDR2: LGHNA and YNFKEQ. Trimming stripped 4 bases from V and 2 bases from J, with 14 bases between. The CDR3 DNA reads as TGTGCCAGCAGCCGAGATGGGGGTATAAACTATGGCTACACCTTC. Its translation is CASSRDGGINYGYTF.

The chain joins TRBV6-5 to TRBJ2-7, with 11 positions matching TRBD1. J was trimmed by 3 bases and V by 5 bases; bases with no gene match: 6. The germline V gene encodes CDR1 MNHEY and CDR2 SVGAGI. The CDR3 spans 15 residues. The CDR3 loop reads CASSTRDRGVYEQYF. The DNA of the CDR3 is TGTGCCAGCAGTACGAGGGACAGGGGGGTCTACGAGCAGTACTTC.

V and J are TRBV11-1 and TRBJ2-7, with D possibly being TRBD1 (6 bases). CDR3 length equals 14 residues. Germline V CDR1 and CDR2: SGHAT, FQDESV (reference sequence). V lost 3 bases to trimming and J lost 5 bases, with 14 bases between them. The CDR3 nucleotides are TGTGCCAGCAGCTTTACCAGGGGAGCCCACGAGCAGTACTTC. It specifies CASSFTRGAHEQYF.

The chain uses TRBV7-2 and TRBJ1-5; possibly TRBD1 for D (6 bases). Germline V gives CDR1 SGHTA, CDR2 FQGNSA. Trimming shortened V by 1 base and J by 1 base, and 14 bases separated the two germline ends. The CDR3 loop spans 17 amino acids. The CDR3 sequence: CASSLERTEPSNQPQHF. The CDR3 nucleotides are TGTGCCAGCAGCTTAGAACGGACAGAGCCGAGCAATCAGCCCCAGCATTTT.

The count of this clone is one. The gene calls are TRBV27 and TRBJ1-5, with D maybe TRBD1 (6 bases). The CDR3 sequence is 15 residues long. Germline CDR1 and CDR2: MNHEY and SMNVEV (reference sequence). Trimming removed 0 bases from V and 7 bases from J, with 13 bases in between. CDR3 region: CASSLSIRGRQPQHF. The CDR3 nucleotides read TGTGCCAGCAGTTTATCGATCAGGGGCCGACAGCCCCAGCATTTT.

The chain carries TRBV4-1 and TRBJ2-2; no clear D gene. Trimming stripped 4 bases from V and 2 bases from J, with 5 bases between. The V gene's germline CDR1 is MGHRA and CDR2 YSYEKL. This CDR3 comprises 13 residues. The CDR3 reads CASSLVNTGELFF. Written as DNA, the CDR3 is TGCGCCAGCAGCCTGGTTAACACCGGGGAGCTGTTTTTT.

This sequence joins TRBV4-1 and TRBJ2-3; D is undetermined. Germline loops: CDR1 MGHRA, CDR2 YSYEKL. Trimming took 6 bases from V and 5 from J, leaving 12 bases between them. The CDR3 is made up of 13 amino acids. CDR3 sequence (DNA): TGCGCCAGCAGACAGAAAACCGAAGATACGCAGTATTTT. It yields the protein CASRQKTEDTQYF.

This clone was seen a handful of times. This rearrangement joins TRBV11-3 to TRBJ2-2, with a tentative D call TRBD2 (6 bases). With 4 bases removed from V and 3 bases from J, the gap between germline ends came to 18 bases. CDR3 length: 17 residues. The germline gives CDR1 SGHNT, CDR2 YENEEA. CDR3 sequence (DNA): TGTGCCAGCAGCTATCGGCCATTGGGCGGGGACACCGGGGAGCTGTTTTTT. Translated: CASSYRPLGGDTGELFF.